These 7 T cell receptor beta chains came from one sample sequenced in a study of OX40 agonist ivuxolimab in advanced cancers. Clones were sequenced by immunoSEQ multiplex PCR, and TCRdb holds only the in-frame ones, with some missing. The sample holds 45,000 to 65,000 clones; about nine tenths are singletons and the top ten take 14% to 15%. The specimen comprised CD4+ or CD8+ T cells sorted from blood, sampled in a trial of the OX40 agonist ivuxolimab. These receptors were collected from an adult with an advanced solid tumor such as melanoma, head and neck, liver or kidney cancer.

The V gene is TRBV6-4, the J gene TRBJ2-1; 9 nucleotides align to TRBD2. Germline values: CDR1 MRHNA, CDR2 SNTAGT. The CDR3 is made up of 16 amino acids. Trimming removed 0 bases from V and 3 bases from J; junction bases left unmatched: 3. CDR3 DNA sequence: TGTGCCAGCAGTGACTCAAGGACTAGCGACTACAATGAGCAGTTCTTC. Encoded protein: CASSDSRTSDYNEQFF.

The chain employs TRBV5-4 and TRBJ2-1, with unresolved D. V gave up 4 bases and J gave up 5 bases, with 7 bases separating them. The CDR3 has 12 residues. CDR1 and CDR2 from the germline V gene are SGHNT and YYREEE (reference sequence). The CDR3 sequence is CASSQDDNEQFF. In DNA form, the CDR3 reads TGTGCCAGCAGCCAAGATGACAATGAGCAGTTCTTC.

V is TRBV27 and J is TRBJ2-3, with D possibly being TRBD1 or TRBD2 (5 bases each). The V gene lost 0 bases and the J gene lost 3 bases, with 7 bases spanning the gap. The germline V gene encodes CDR1 MNHEY and CDR2 SMNVEV (reference sequence). The CDR3 totals 14 residues. CDR3 sequence (DNA): TGTGCCAGCAGTTTATCGGGGGAAACAGATACGCAGTATTTT. This translates into CASSLSGETDTQYF.

Only one count was recorded for this clone. The chain links TRBV6-5 to TRBJ2-7, with TRBD1 as a possible D gene (6 bases). The length of the CDR3 is 14 residues. In germline, CDR1 is MNHEY, CDR2 SVGAGI. V was trimmed by 5 bases and J by 3 bases, leaving 14 bases between them. CDR3 protein: CASSNHRVNYEQYF. The CDR3 nucleotides are TGTGCCAGCAGTAACCACAGGGTTAACTACGAGCAGTACTTC.

This clone was counted only a few times. The rearrangement uses TRBV30 and TRBJ1-1; D remains unclear. Germline CDR1 and CDR2: GTSNPN and SVGIG (reference sequence). The CDR3 spans 14 residues. The V gene lost 5 bases and the J gene lost 0 bases, with 13 bases spanning the gap. The CDR3 DNA follows: TGTGCCTGGGCCTGGGCAGCTATGAACACTGAAGCTTTCTTT. This encodes CAWAWAAMNTEAFF.

For the CDR3, the DNA is TGTGCCTGGGACCCGGGACAAGGGTACGAGCAGTACTTC. It translates to CAWDPGQGYEQYF. The chain recombines TRBV30 with TRBJ2-7, with a tentative D call TRBD1 (6 bases). Trimming removed 5 bases at V and 4 bases at J, with 15 bases between. The CDR3 loop spans 13 amino acids. CDR1 and CDR2 from the germline V gene are GTSNPN and SVGIG (reference sequence).

This chain links TRBV7-6 with TRBJ1-2; 7 bases match TRBD1. V shed 5 bases and J 0 bases; nucleotides not matched to a gene: 6. Germline CDR1 is SGHVS and CDR2 is FNYEAQ. This CDR3 has 15 residues. CDR3 in amino acids: CASSPRQGTNYGYTF. CDR3 in DNA: TGTGCCAGCAGCCCCCGACAGGGAACTAACTATGGCTACACCTTC.